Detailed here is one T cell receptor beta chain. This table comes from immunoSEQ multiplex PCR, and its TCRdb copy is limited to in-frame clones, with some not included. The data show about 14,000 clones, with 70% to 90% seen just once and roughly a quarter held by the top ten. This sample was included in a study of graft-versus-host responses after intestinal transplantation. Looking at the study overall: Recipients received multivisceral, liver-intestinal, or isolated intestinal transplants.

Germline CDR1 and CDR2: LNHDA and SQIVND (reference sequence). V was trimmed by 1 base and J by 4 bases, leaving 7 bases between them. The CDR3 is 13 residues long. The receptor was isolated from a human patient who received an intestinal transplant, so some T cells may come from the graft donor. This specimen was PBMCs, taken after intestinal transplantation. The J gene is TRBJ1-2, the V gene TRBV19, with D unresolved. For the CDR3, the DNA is TGTGCCAGTAGTATAGGGACGGGCTATGGCTACACCTTC. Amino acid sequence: CASSIGTGYGYTF.